This is a list of T cell receptor beta chains from one sample in a study of T cell responses to AZD1222 COVID-19 vaccine. Sequencing was performed with immunoSEQ multiplex PCR; in TCRdb, only in-frame clones are kept and a portion is missing. The data show some 97,000 clones, with 88% seen just once and about 1.7% held by the top ten. Here the sequenced sample was peripheral blood, taken on day 0 of AZD1222 vaccination. The receptors here all came from an adult in good health. CDR3s include the opening cysteine and the closing phenylalanine or tryptophan. Fields, in order: J gene, CDR3 length, D gene, clone size, V gene, CDR3 DNA, CDR3 protein. The D gene is left open where the match is weak. Only some rows state a clone size, as once, few, many or a class for expanded clones.

TRBJ1-2,14,TRBD1,-,TRBV29-1,TGCAGCGTTGTGGAGGGACAGGGGGCGCAAGGCTACACCTTC,CSVVEGQGAQGYTF
TRBJ2-5,14,-,-,TRBV6-5,TGTGCCAGCAGTTACGTGGCGGGCGGGGAGACCCAGTACTTC,CASSYVAGGETQYF
TRBJ2-3,16,-,-,TRBV5-1,TGCGCCAGCAGCGCAGCTAGCGACCAGAGCACAGATACGCAGTATTTT,CASSAASDQSTDTQYF
TRBJ2-2,16,TRBD2,-,TRBV19,TGTGCCAGTAGTAAGACTAGCGGGACCAACACCGGGGAGCTGTTTTTT,CASSKTSGTNTGELFF
TRBJ2-7,13,-,-,TRBV28,TGTGCCAGCACACTGACCCTCTCCTACGAGCAGTACTTC,CASTLTLSYEQYF
TRBJ2-1,16,TRBD2,-,TRBV7-8,TGTGCCAGCAGCCCCCCCGCGGGAGTACCCTACAATGAGCAGTTCTTC,CASSPPAGVPYNEQFF
TRBJ2-7,14,-,-,TRBV4-3,TGCGCCAGCAGCCAAGCTAGGGAAGGGTACGAGCAGTACTTC,CASSQAREGYEQYF
TRBJ2-3,19,TRBD1,-,TRBV9,TGTGCCAGCAGCGTAGGTGGGGGCCGGACAGGGGTTAGCACAGATACGCAGTATTTT,CASSVGGGRTGVSTDTQYF
TRBJ2-3,15,-,-,TRBV4-3,TGCGCCAGCAGCCAAGATGTGGGACACACAGATACGCAGTATTTT,CASSQDVGHTDTQYF
TRBJ1-4,14,-,-,TRBV4-2,TGTGCCAGCAGCCCTGGGGAGCCGAATGAAAAACTGTTTTTT,CASSPGEPNEKLFF
TRBJ2-3,12,-,-,TRBV4-1,TGCGCCAGCAGCCCAGCGGGAGATACGCAGTATTTT,CASSPAGDTQYF
TRBJ1-1,14,-,-,TRBV10-3,TGTGCCATCTCTCCGGGACAAAAGAACACTGAAGCTTTCTTT,CAISPGQKNTEAFF
TRBJ2-1,18,TRBD2,-,TRBV28,TGTGCCAGCATTAAGCTAGCGGGATTTCCCAGCTCCTACAATGAGCAGTTCTTC,CASIKLAGFPSSYNEQFF
TRBJ2-1,13,-,-,TRBV5-5,TGTGCCAGCAGCAGAATTTATGGCGATGAGCAGTTCTTC,CASSRIYGDEQFF
TRBJ2-2,13,-,-,TRBV19,TGTGCCAGTAGTATGAGGGTTGCCGGGGAGCTGTTTTTT,CASSMRVAGELFF
TRBJ1-5,15,-,-,TRBV28,TGTGCCAGCAGGCAACCCGGTAGGAGCAATCAGCCCCAGCATTTT,CASRQPGRSNQPQHF
TRBJ1-2,11,-,-,TRBV29-1,TGCAGCGTTGAGAAGGGCGGCGGCTACACCTTC,CSVEKGGGYTF
TRBJ2-2,15,-,-,TRBV30,TGTGCCTGGGCCTTCCGGACCTCGAACACCGGGGAGCTGTTTTTT,CAWAFRTSNTGELFF
TRBJ2-7,16,TRBD1,-,TRBV5-4,TGTGCCAGCAGCAGTGGGACAGGGGGTAAAGAATACGAGCAGTACTTC,CASSSGTGGKEYEQYF
TRBJ1-3,13,-,-,TRBV30,TGTGCCTGGACAAGCCGACAGGGAAACACCATATATTTT,CAWTSRQGNTIYF
TRBJ2-3,17,-,-,TRBV21-1,TGTGCCAGCAGGCTCGACCCCAGCGGGCCGAGCACAGATACGCAGTATTTT,CASRLDPSGPSTDTQYF
TRBJ2-3,14,TRBD2,once,TRBV6-1,TGTGCCAGCAGTGATGCGGGAGGGACAGATACGCAGTATTTT,CASSDAGGTDTQYF
TRBJ1-2,14,-,-,TRBV19,TGTGCCAGTAGCTTGACAGGAGTTAACTATGGCTACACCTTC,CASSLTGVNYGYTF
TRBJ2-7,14,-,-,TRBV2,TGTGCCAGCAGTGGTTGGGGAACCATCTACGAGCAGTACTTC,CASSGWGTIYEQYF
TRBJ2-2,15,TRBD2,-,TRBV4-1,TGCGCCAGCAGCCAAGGGGGGACTAGCGCTGGGGAGCTGTTTTTT,CASSQGGTSAGELFF
TRBJ2-1,14,TRBD1,once,TRBV11-2,TGTGCCAGCAGCCCCGTCGGGACAGGGCATGAGCAGTTCTTC,CASSPVGTGHEQFF
TRBJ1-1,18,TRBD1,-,TRBV6-6,TGTGCCAGCAGTCTCAAGTCAGGGGGGGTCGATATGAACACTGAAGCTTTCTTT,CASSLKSGGVDMNTEAFF
TRBJ2-7,12,-,-,TRBV4-2,TGTGCCAGCAGCTCTACAGGGTACGAGCAGTACTTC,CASSSTGYEQYF
TRBJ1-5,13,-,-,TRBV28,TGTGCCAGCAGTAGGGGGGCCTTAAATCCCCAGCATTTT,CASSRGALNPQHF
TRBJ1-5,12,-,-,TRBV28,TGTGCCAGCAGGCCGGGGGATCAGCCCCAGCATTTT,CASRPGDQPQHF
TRBJ2-2,15,TRBD2,-,TRBV9,TGTGCCAGCAGCGTAACAGCGGGAGTCACCGGGGAGCTGTTTTTT,CASSVTAGVTGELFF
TRBJ2-1,16,-,-,TRBV6-5,TGTGCCAGCAGTTACTCTTGGGACCGCTTGGGTGATGAGCAGTTCTTC,CASSYSWDRLGDEQFF
TRBJ1-1,14,-,-,TRBV11-2,TGTGCCAGCAGCTCCAGGACAGAGAACACTGAAGCTTTCTTT,CASSSRTENTEAFF
TRBJ1-5,17,-,-,TRBV21-1,TGTGCCAGCAGCAAAGTGGGGCGGGACAGGGTGAATCAGCCCCAGCATTTT,CASSKVGRDRVNQPQHF
TRBJ2-5,15,-,-,TRBV7-2,TGTGCCAGCAGCTTAGGAGGACTGGCACAAGAGACCCAGTACTTC,CASSLGGLAQETQYF
TRBJ1-4,16,TRBD1,-,TRBV7-9,TGTGCCAGCAGCTTAGCACCGACAGGGAGTAATGAAAAACTGTTTTTT,CASSLAPTGSNEKLFF
TRBJ1-5,14,TRBD1,few,TRBV28,TGTGCCAGCATCCAGGGGGGGAGCAATCAGCCCCAGCATTTT,CASIQGGSNQPQHF
TRBJ2-5,14,-,-,TRBV28,TGTGCCAGCAAGGGCAATTTAGGGGTGGAGACCCAGTACTTC,CASKGNLGVETQYF
TRBJ2-7,13,-,-,TRBV29-1,TGCAGCGTTTTTCCGGACAGCTACAACGAGCAGTACTTC,CSVFPDSYNEQYF
TRBJ1-1,15,-,-,TRBV10-3,TGTGCCATCAGTGAGTCTCGGGGGATGAACACTGAAGCTTTCTTT,CAISESRGMNTEAFF
TRBJ1-1,14,TRBD1,few,TRBV11-2,TGTGCCAGCAGCCTCCGGGACAGGGTCACTGAAGCTTTCTTT,CASSLRDRVTEAFF
TRBJ1-6,14,-,-,TRBV7-9,TGTGCCAGCAGCTTCCTAGGGGCTAATTCACCCCTCCACTTT,CASSFLGANSPLHF